Below are 6 T cell receptor beta chains sequenced from a single sample in a study of T cells in Graves' hyperthyroidism and ophthalmopathy (dated by TCRdb to the late 2010s). The library was produced with multiplex PCR. The listed sequencing device is Illumina HiSeq 2000. TCR beta CDR3 regions were amplified from RNA transcripts. The first round of RT-PCR for the TCR CDR3 was performed with the HTBI primer set and the Qiagen OneStep RT-PCR kit. The public reads were reanalyzed by TCRdb: fastp trimming at Q25, MiXCR alignment, in-frame beta chains only. Duplicate CDR3 protein sequences are folded into a single record with the most common DNA and genes. This sample is represented by roughly 710,000 distinct CDR3 sequences; 35% of them were singletons. About a third of the sample is taken by the ten largest. The sample taken for sequencing was blood. The source is a woman in her thirties or forties with Graves' hyperthyroidism.

The chain uses TRBV6-2 or TRBV6-3 and TRBJ1-5; no firm D call. The V end lost 7 bases, the J end lost 3 bases, and 10 bases lay between the germline ends. The CDR3 has 13 amino acids. Germline V lookup: CDR1 MNHEY, CDR2 SVGEGT. CDR3 sequence reads: CASNSGTNQPQHF. The CDR3 bases are TGTGCCAGCAATTCAGGTACCAATCAGCCCCAGCATTTT.

This clonotype was seen at least ten times. V usage is TRBV19 and J usage is TRBJ1-2; the match to TRBD1 covers 12 bases. The ends lost 3 bases at V and 6 bases at J; junction bases unmatched: 2. The CDR3 is 14 residues long. Germline CDR1 is LNHDA and CDR2 is SQIVND (reference sequence). This chain's CDR3 is CASSIGTGGDGYTF. For the CDR3, the DNA is TGTGCCAGTAGTATTGGGACAGGGGGCGATGGCTACACCTTC.

The rearrangement links TRBV10-1 to TRBJ2-7; 7 bases are a match to TRBD1. Germline V gene sequence: CDR1 WNHNN, CDR2 SYGVQD (reference sequence). The CDR3 has 13 amino acids. The trim removed 4 bases at V and 6 bases at J, leaving 6 bases unmatched. The CDR3: CASSGRQGGEQYF. CDR3 DNA: TGCGCCAGCAGTGGGAGACAGGGCGGCGAGCAGTACTTC.

This clonotype was observed at least ten times. The chain joins TRBV12-3 or TRBV12-4 to TRBJ1-1; 7 bases are a match to TRBD1. V was pared by 6 bases and J by 0 bases, with 7 bases of the junction left unmatched. The CDR3 runs to 15 residues. As DNA, the CDR3 is TGTGCCAGCAGCCCCGAGACAGGGCTGAACACTGAAGCTTTCTTT. Translated, it gives CASSPETGLNTEAFF.

Many counts were recorded for this clonotype. The chain couples TRBV2 to TRBJ2-2, with unresolved D. The CDR3 extends over 13 amino acids. Germline V gives CDR1 SNHLY, CDR2 FYNNEI. V lost 3 bases, J lost 4 bases, and 6 bases lay in between. The CDR3 is CASSEWSTGELFF. CDR3 coding DNA: TGTGCCAGCAGTGAGTGGAGCACCGGGGAGCTGTTTTTT.

The table lists this clonotype with many counts. The chain has TRBV9 and TRBJ1-1, with D hard to call. Trimming took 0 bases from V and 1 from J, leaving 10 bases between them. CDR3 length equals 15 residues. CDR1 SGDLS and CDR2 YYNGEE come from the germline V gene. The CDR3 DNA reads as TGTGCCAGCAGCGTAGATGTTTGGGCGAACACTGAAGCTTTCTTT. This translates into CASSVDVWANTEAFF.